This T cell receptor beta chain is drawn from a study of cytotoxic CD8 clonotypes in ibrutinib-treated CLL. Study context: In all, about a dozen patients were relapsed/refractory, 15 were treatment-naive and about 17 were IGHV unmutated.

In the case of this clone: The antigen is not known.

Study-level points and caveats: At progression, clonality fell back toward baseline after rising at ibrutinib response. Progressing and sustained-remission patients had different sampling times.

Profiling relied on immunoSEQ multiplex PCR, and the TCRdb table lists in-frame clones only, not all of them. The data show roughly 200,000 clones, with around 72% seen just once and 13% held by the top ten. The sequence was obtained from a human donor with chronic lymphocytic leukemia. Sequenced here: PBMCs, sampled after 24 months of ibrutinib treatment.

The CDR3 DNA follows: TGCGCCAGCAGCGACTTCACCGGGACAGGCAACTATGGCTACACCTTC. It yields the protein CASSDFTGTGNYGYTF. The chain couples TRBV5-1 to TRBJ1-2, with 8 bases lining up with TRBD1. J gave up 2 bases and V 4 bases, and 10 bases lay outside the gene matches. Germline V gene lookup returns CDR1 SGHRS and CDR2 YFSETQ. This CDR3 spans 16 amino acids. The whole variable domain, remainder taken from reference TRBV5-1 and TRBJ1-2, is KAGVTQTPRYLIKTRGQQVTLSCSPISGHRSVSWYQQTPGQGLQFLFEYFSETQRNKGNFPGRFSGRQFSNSRSEMNVSTLELGDSALYLCASSDFTGTGNYGYTFGSGTRLTVV.